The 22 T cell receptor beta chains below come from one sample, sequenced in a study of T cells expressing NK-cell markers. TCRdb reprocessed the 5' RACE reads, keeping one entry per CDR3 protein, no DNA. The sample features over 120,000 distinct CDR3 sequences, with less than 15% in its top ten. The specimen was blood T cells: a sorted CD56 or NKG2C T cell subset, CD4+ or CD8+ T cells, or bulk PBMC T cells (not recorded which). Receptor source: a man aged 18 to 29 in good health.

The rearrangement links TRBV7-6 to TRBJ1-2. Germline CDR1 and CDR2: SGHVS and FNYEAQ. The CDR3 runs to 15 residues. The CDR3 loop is CASSPGGDVNYGYTF.

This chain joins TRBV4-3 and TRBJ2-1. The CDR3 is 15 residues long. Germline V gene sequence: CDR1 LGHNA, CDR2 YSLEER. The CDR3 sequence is CASSQDEVVYNEQFF.

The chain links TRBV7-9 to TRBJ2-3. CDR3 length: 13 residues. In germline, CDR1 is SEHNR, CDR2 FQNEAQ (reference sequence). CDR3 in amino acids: CASSYTSTDTQYF.

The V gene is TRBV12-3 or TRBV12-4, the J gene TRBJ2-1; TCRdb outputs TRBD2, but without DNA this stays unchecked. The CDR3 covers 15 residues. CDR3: CASSKTSGRVHEQFF.

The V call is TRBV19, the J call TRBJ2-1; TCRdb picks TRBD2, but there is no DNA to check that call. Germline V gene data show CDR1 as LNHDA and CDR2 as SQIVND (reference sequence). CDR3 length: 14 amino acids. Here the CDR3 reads CASKIAGGVDEQFF. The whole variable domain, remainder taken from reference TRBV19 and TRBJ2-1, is DGGITQSPKYLFRKEGQNVTLSCEQNLNHDAMYWYRQDPGQGLRLIYYSQIVNDFQKGDIAEGYSVSREKKESFPLTVTSAQKNPTAFYLCASKIAGGVDEQFFGPGTRLTVL.

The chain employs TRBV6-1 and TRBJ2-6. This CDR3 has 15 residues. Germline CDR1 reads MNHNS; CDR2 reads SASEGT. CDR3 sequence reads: CASSEVGTGANVLTF.

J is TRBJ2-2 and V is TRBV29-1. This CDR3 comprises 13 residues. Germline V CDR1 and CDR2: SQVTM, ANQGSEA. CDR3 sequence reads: CSVPFLSTGELFF.

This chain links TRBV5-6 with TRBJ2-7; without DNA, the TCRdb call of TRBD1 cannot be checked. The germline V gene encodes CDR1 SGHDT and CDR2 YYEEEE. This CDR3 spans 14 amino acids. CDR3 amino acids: CASSDTGNSYEQYF.

CDR3 residues: CASRAVSGSYEQYF. The V and J genes are TRBV19 and TRBJ2-7; TCRdb designates TRBD2, a call that cannot be tested without DNA. The CDR3 runs to 14 residues. Germline lookup yields CDR1 LNHDA and CDR2 SQIVND (reference sequence).

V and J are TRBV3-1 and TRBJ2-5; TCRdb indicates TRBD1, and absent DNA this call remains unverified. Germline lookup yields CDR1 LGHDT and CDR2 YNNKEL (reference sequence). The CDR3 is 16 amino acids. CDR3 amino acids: CASSQDLGLAPETQYF.

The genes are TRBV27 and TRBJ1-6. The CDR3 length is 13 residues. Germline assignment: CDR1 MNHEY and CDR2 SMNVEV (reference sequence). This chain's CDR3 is CASTYTFGSPLHF.

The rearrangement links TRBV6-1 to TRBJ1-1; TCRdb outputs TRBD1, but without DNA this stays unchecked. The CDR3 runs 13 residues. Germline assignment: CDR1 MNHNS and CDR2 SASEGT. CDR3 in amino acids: CASSNRGDTEAFF.

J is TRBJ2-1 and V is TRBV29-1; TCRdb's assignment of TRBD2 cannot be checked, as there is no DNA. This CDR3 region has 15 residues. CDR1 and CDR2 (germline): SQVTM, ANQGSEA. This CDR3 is CSVVLSKTSGREQFF.

This chain's CDR3 is CASSLGQMTEAFF. The gene calls are TRBV12-3 or TRBV12-4 and TRBJ1-1; the D gene TCRdb calls, TRBD1, cannot be checked with no DNA. This CDR3 has 13 amino acids.

This CDR3 is CATSDLRTGGRYNEQFF. V and J are TRBV24-1 and TRBJ2-1; TCRdb names TRBD1, which stays unverified in the absence of DNA. The CDR3 has 17 amino acids. Germline V gene sequence: CDR1 KGHDR, CDR2 SFDVKD.

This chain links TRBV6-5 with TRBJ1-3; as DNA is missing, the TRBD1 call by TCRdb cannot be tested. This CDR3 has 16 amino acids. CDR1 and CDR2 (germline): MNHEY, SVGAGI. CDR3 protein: CASSSDIGGSGNTIYF.

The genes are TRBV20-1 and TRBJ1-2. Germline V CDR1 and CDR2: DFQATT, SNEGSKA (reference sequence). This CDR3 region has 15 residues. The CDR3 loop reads CSATLRTLSIYGYTF.

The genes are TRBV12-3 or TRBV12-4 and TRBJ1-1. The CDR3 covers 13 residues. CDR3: CASSLVLGFEAFF.

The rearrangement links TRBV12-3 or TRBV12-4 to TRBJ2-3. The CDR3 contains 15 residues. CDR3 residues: CASSSERLGTDTQYF.

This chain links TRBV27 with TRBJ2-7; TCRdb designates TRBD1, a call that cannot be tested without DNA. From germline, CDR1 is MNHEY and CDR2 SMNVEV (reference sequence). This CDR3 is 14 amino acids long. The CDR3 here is CASSLQGYSYEQYF.

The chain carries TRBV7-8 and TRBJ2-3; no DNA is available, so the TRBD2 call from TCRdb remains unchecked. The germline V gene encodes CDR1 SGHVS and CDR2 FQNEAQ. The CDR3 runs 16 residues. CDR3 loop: CASSLGLAGGPDTQYF.

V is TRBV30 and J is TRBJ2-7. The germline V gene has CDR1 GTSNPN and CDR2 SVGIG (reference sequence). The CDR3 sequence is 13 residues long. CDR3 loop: CAWSVFTAYEQYF.